The entry that follows covers one T cell receptor (beta chain) sequence. The antigen is not known. Trimming cost V 2 bases and J 6 bases; bases outside gene matches: 2. The CDR3 has 15 residues. CDR1 is MDHEN and CDR2 is SYDVKM in the germline V gene. This sample is part of a study of shared clonotypes between healthy human individuals. Across the whole study: The study drew on a couple of women and a few men aged 18 to 49 as donors. Study-level points and caveats: What naive subsets generally showed was a larger estimated richness than memory subsets showed.

As defined, naive CD8 cells were CD45RO-negative and positively selected for CCR7, with terminally differentiated effector memory CD45RA+ cells excluded. Measured with immunoSEQ multiplex PCR; TCRdb has only the in-frame clones, and not every one. This table holds fewer than 1 million clones, approximately 96% found once. What was sequenced was naive CD8+ T cells sorted from blood. The sequence was obtained from a man younger than 45 in good health. The chain carries TRBV28 and TRBJ2-2; 11 nucleotides match TRBD2. CDR3 DNA sequence: TGTGCCAGCAGTTTAACTAGCGGGAGCCCCGGGGAGCTGTTTTTT. It yields the protein CASSLTSGSPGELFF.